A selection of T cell receptor beta chains follows, all from one sample in a study of T cell repertoires in cytomegalovirus infection. One entry per CDR3 protein results from TCRdb running MiXCR on the reads. The sample carries 650,000 to 850,000 distinct CDR3 sequences, 25% to 35% recorded once. Their target antigens are unknown. Source: cultured CD8+ T cells from PBMCs, taken from culture after CMV antigen stimulation. The receptors were sampled from a human donor in good health (CMV status not recorded). Some clones in this sample may be carry-over from other donors' samples. The CDR3 runs from the conserved cysteine through the conserved F or W. Fields, in order: V gene, clone size, D gene, J gene, CDR3 protein, CDR3 DNA. A D gene is named only where the DNA matches it firmly. Clone size, where shown, is once, few, many, or a class for clones that have expanded.

TRBV11-2,.,.,TRBJ2-1,CASSLDPLESSYNEQFF,TGTGCCAGCAGCTTAGACCCCCTTGAGAGCTCCTACAATGAGCAGTTCTTC
TRBV5-5,few,TRBD1,TRBJ2-5,CASSLESRDRGSETQYF,TGTGCCAGCAGCTTGGAAAGTCGGGACAGGGGGTCAGAGACCCAGTACTTC
TRBV12-3/TRBV12-4,few,.,TRBJ2-5,CASSFMAEGSPSETQYF,TGTGCCAGCAGTTTTATGGCAGAGGGGTCTCCGTCGGAGACCCAGTACTTC
TRBV27,few,.,TRBJ2-1,CASSLSLRNEQFF,TGTGCCAGCAGTTTATCACTAAGGAATGAGCAGTTCTTC
TRBV5-1,many,.,TRBJ2-1,CASSLGEGSQAGQFF,TGCGCCAGCAGCTTGGGAGAGGGCAGCCAGGCTGGGCAGTTCTTC
TRBV27,.,TRBD2,TRBJ2-1,CASSLRTSGGREEFF,TGTGCCAGCAGTCTAAGGACTAGCGGGGGAAGGGAAGAGTTCTTC
TRBV6-2/TRBV6-3,.,TRBD2,TRBJ2-4,CASNLAVPKGSAKNIQYF,TGTGCCAGCAATCTAGCGGTCCCGAAAGGGTCGGCCAAAAACATTCAGTACTTC
TRBV6-6,.,.,TRBJ1-1,CASSYSRGDSTEAFF,TGTGCCAGCAGTTACTCGAGAGGGGATAGCACTGAAGCTTTCTTT
TRBV13,.,.,TRBJ1-2,CASSTGKSSYGYTF,TGTGCCAGCAGTACAGGGAAGTCCAGCTATGGCTACACCTTC
TRBV7-8,.,.,TRBJ1-1,CASSDRATEAFF,TGTGCCAGCAGCGACCGGGCCACTGAAGCTTTCTTT
TRBV27,.,.,TRBJ2-5,CAVGEGLQETQYF,TGTGCCGTCGGTGAGGGTCTCCAAGAGACCCAGTACTTC
TRBV18,.,.,TRBJ2-3,CASSPEGAHTDTQYF,TGTGCCAGCTCACCGGAGGGAGCCCACACAGATACGCAGTATTTT
TRBV12-5,.,.,TRBJ2-2,CASGTDPGELFF,TGTGCTAGTGGTACGGACCCCGGGGAGCTGTTTTTT
TRBV20-1,few,.,TRBJ1-6,CSARDRAGSSYNSPLHF,TGCAGTGCTAGAGATAGGGCAGGGAGCTCCTATAATTCACCCCTCCACTTT
TRBV24-1,.,.,TRBJ1-1,CATSTKMNTEAFF,TGTGCCACCAGCACGAAGATGAACACTGAAGCTTTCTTT
TRBV6-1,few,.,TRBJ2-7,CAIQVGYEQYF,TGTGCCATCCAGGTTGGTTACGAGCAGTACTTC
TRBV4-1,.,.,TRBJ1-1,CATLGGAPQGAFF,TGCGCCACCCTTGGAGGCGCCCCGCAAGGAGCTTTCTTT
TRBV19,few,TRBD1,TRBJ1-4,CASSLPGTGFRDEKLFF,TGTGCCAGTAGTTTGCCCGGGACAGGGTTTCGGGATGAAAAACTGTTTTTT
TRBV6-2/TRBV6-3,.,TRBD2,TRBJ2-3,CASSWTSGDPDTQYF,TGTGCCAGCAGTTGGACTAGCGGGGACCCAGATACGCAGTATTTT
TRBV12-3/TRBV12-4,.,TRBD1,TRBJ2-3,CASSFPGQGALTDTQYF,TGTGCCAGCAGTTTCCCTGGACAGGGGGCCCTCACGGATACGCAGTATTTT
TRBV27,many,.,TRBJ2-1,CASSRTREIYSNEQFF,TGTGCCAGCAGCCGGACGAGGGAGATTTATTCCAATGAGCAGTTCTTC
TRBV7-2,once,.,TRBJ2-5,CASTEAETQYF,TGTGCCAGCACCGAGGCGGAGACCCAGTACTTC
TRBV6-1,few,.,TRBJ2-7,CASSDPGGSYEQYF,TGTGCCAGCAGTGATCCTGGGGGCAGCTACGAGCAGTACTTC
TRBV19,few,TRBD1,TRBJ1-2,CARPDRGGGYTF,TGTGCCAGGCCGGACAGGGGAGGAGGCTACACCTTC